This TCR beta chain was retrieved from a study of blood T cell repertoires in COVID-19. Whole-study context: Samples of COVID-19 (acute and convalescent) were obtained from the United States, Italy and Spain.

In the source study's methods: Reference gene primer amplification yielded estimated nucleated cell counts. The data were produced by immunoSEQ multiplex PCR, yet TCRdb's version contains in-frame clones alone and is incomplete. V, J and clone size derive from that table, while D and trimming were established from the DNA sequence. The table shows approximately 140,000 clones, with about 89% occurring only once. Germline values: CDR1 GTSNPN, CDR2 SVGIG (reference sequence). Trimming cost V 4 bases and J 5 bases; bases outside gene matches: 8. The CDR3 length is 15 residues. The rearrangement joins TRBV30 to TRBJ2-2; 9 bases fit TRBD1. The sample comprised peripheral blood. The receptor comes from a man aged 50 or older with active or convalescent COVID-19. The CDR3 DNA reads as TGTGCCTGGACTAAAAACAGGGGGCTTACCGGGGAGCTGTTTTTT. Protein sequence: CAWTKNRGLTGELFF.